This T cell receptor (beta chain) was obtained from a study of blood T cell repertoires in COVID-19. The length of the CDR3 is 15 residues. Germline CDR1 MNHEY, CDR2 SVGEGT. J lost 4 bases, V lost 0 bases, and 6 bases had no gene match. TCRdb's table, derived via immunoSEQ multiplex PCR, lists solely in-frame clones and lacks some. The table records 83,000 or so clones, about 76% of them present only once. V usage is TRBV6-2 or TRBV6-3 and J usage is TRBJ2-7, with 7 bases fitting TRBD2. Source material: peripheral blood. The sequence derives from a woman older than 75 with acute or convalescent COVID-19. This chain's CDR3 is CASSYSSGIEYEQYF. The CDR3 DNA follows: TGTGCCAGCAGTTACTCGAGCGGGATAGAGTACGAGCAGTACTTC.